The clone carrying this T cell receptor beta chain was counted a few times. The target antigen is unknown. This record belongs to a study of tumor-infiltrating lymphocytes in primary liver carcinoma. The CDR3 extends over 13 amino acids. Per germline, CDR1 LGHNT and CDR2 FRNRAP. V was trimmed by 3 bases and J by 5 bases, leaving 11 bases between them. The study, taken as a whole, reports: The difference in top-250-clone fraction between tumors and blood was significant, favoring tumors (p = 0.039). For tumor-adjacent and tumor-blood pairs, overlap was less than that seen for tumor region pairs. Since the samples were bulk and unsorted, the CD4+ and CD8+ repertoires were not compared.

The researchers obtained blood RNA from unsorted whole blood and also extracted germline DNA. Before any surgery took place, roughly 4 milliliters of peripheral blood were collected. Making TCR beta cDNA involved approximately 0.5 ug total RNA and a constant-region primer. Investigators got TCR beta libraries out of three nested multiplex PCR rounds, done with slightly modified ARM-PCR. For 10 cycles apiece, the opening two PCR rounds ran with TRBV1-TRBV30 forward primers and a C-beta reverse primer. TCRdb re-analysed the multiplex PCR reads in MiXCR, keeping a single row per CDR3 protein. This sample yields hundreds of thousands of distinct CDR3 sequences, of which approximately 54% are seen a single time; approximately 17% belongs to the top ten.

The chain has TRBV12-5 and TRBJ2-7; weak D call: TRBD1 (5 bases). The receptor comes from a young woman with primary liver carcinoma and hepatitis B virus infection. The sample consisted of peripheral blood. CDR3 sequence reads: CASGFQGADEQYF. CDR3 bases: TGTGCTAGTGGTTTCCAGGGTGCCGACGAGCAGTACTTC.